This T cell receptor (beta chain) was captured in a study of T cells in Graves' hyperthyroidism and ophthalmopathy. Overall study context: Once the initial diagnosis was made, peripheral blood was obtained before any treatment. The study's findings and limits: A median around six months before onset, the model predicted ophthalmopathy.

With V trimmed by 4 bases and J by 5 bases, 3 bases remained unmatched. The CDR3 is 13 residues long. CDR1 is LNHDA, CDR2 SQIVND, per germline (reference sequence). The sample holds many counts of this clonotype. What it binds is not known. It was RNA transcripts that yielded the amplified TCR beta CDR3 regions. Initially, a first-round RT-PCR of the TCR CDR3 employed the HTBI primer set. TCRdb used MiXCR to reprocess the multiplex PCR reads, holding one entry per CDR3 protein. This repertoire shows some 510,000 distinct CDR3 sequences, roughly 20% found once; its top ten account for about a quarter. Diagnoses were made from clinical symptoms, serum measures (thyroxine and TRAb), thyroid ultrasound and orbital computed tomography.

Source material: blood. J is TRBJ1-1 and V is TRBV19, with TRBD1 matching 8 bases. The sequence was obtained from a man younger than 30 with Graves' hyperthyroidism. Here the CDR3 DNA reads TGTGCCAGTAGTAATAACAGGGGGACTGAAGCTTTCTTT. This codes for CASSNNRGTEAFF.